This T cell receptor beta chain was sequenced during a study of blood T cell repertoires in COVID-19. Study-level information: PBMCs, B-cell-depleted T cells, or T cells provided the cDNA or gDNA that made up the material.

Original processing notes: Nucleated cell number was recorded as an estimate derived from reference gene primer amplification. Profiling relied on immunoSEQ multiplex PCR, and the TCRdb table lists in-frame clones only, not all of them. The DNA gave D and trimming, while V, J and clone size come from that table. The table lists about 210,000 clones, around 88% of them singletons. This CDR3 is built from 11 residues. Germline values: CDR1 LNHDA, CDR2 SQIVND (reference sequence). Losses at the gene ends were 9 bases for V and 15 bases for J; bases not matched to a gene: 7. Participants were aged about 18 to 90 years from around 25 US areas. The study assigned cohorts using participant-reported clinical history.

The sequenced sample consisted of PBMCs or T cells enriched from blood (not recorded which). The receptor was derived from a man aged 35 to 55 with acute COVID-19. The gene calls are TRBV19 and TRBJ2-1; 11 positions agree with TRBD2. CDR3 nucleotide sequence: TGTGCCAGCTTTAGCGGGGGGGAGGGGTTCTTC. Amino acids: CASFSGGEGFF.